One and the same sample provided the 27 T cell receptor beta chains below, sequenced in a study of CD8 T cells in ankylosing spondylitis. TCRdb recomputed calls from the 5' RACE reads with MiXCR, one row per CDR3 protein. This table has 200,000 or so distinct CDR3 sequences, more than 25% appearing once. Sample: blood, either unsorted or a sorted T cell fraction (not recorded which). These receptors were collected from a male donor with ankylosing spondylitis or in good health (not recorded which).

This clonotype was observed at least ten times. This rearrangement joins TRBV10-3 to TRBJ1-1; D is ambiguous. The CDR3 is made up of 13 amino acids. Trimming took off 4 bases at V and 2 bases at J, with 8 bases between the two ends. Germline assignment: CDR1 ENHRY and CDR2 SYGVKD. Here the CDR3 reads CAISVQTNTEAFF. In DNA form, the CDR3 reads TGTGCCATCAGTGTCCAGACCAACACTGAAGCTTTCTTT.

The chain couples TRBV2 to TRBJ2-1, with 8 bases identical to TRBD1. In germline, CDR1 is SNHLY, CDR2 FYNNEI. The trim removed 5 bases at V and 10 bases at J, leaving 13 bases unmatched. The CDR3 consists of 15 residues. The CDR3 reads CASSPRDRTLGEQFF. Written as DNA, the CDR3 is TGTGCCAGCAGTCCCCGGGACAGGACCCTAGGAGAGCAGTTCTTC.

This clonotype was picked up a small number of times. The chain couples TRBV20-1 to TRBJ2-3; tentatively, D is TRBD1 or TRBD2 (5 bases each). V was pared by 3 bases and J by 11 bases, with 24 bases between. This CDR3 has 15 amino acids. From germline, CDR1 is DFQATT and CDR2 SNEGSKA (reference sequence). CDR3 coding DNA: TGCAGTGCTAGGCCTCTCAACGGGACGGCGTCTGTGCAGTATTTT. Protein: CSARPLNGTASVQYF.

This clonotype was seen many times. The rearrangement uses TRBV9 and TRBJ2-2; D gene ambiguous. Germline V gene lookup returns CDR1 SGDLS and CDR2 YYNGEE. This CDR3 is built from 15 residues. V was pared by 0 bases and J by 2 bases, with 8 bases between. The CDR3 region is CASSVGWGNTGELFF. The CDR3 DNA sequence: TGTGCCAGCAGCGTAGGTTGGGGAAACACCGGGGAGCTGTTTTTT. Filled out from reference TRBV9 and TRBJ2-2, the complete variable domain reads DSGVTQTPKHLITATGQRVTLRCSPRSGDLSVYWYQQSLDQGLQFLIQYYNGEERAKGNILERFSAQQFPDLHSELNLSSLELGDSALYFCASSVGWGNTGELFFGEGSRLTVL.

This sequence joins TRBV6-5 and TRBJ1-2; 9 bases are a match to TRBD1. J lost 1 base, V lost 0 bases, and 9 bases had no gene match. This CDR3 has 18 amino acids. The germline V gene encodes CDR1 MNHEY and CDR2 SVGAGI. The CDR3 reads CASSYSGTGRGVNYGYTF. CDR3 coding DNA: TGTGCCAGCAGTTACTCGGGGACAGGGAGGGGGGTTAACTATGGCTACACCTTC.

The V gene is TRBV13, the J gene TRBJ2-7; D remains ambiguous. The germline V gene has CDR1 PRHDT and CDR2 FYEKMQ (reference sequence). The CDR3 contains 13 residues. Trimming stripped 5 bases from V and 2 bases from J, with 10 bases between. Written as DNA, the CDR3 is TGTGCCAGCAGCAACGGTATCCCCTACGAGCAGTACTTC. Translated: CASSNGIPYEQYF.

This rearrangement joins TRBV9 to TRBJ2-4; maybe TRBD2 (5 bases). The CDR3 sequence is 14 residues long. V was shortened by 4 bases and J by 8 bases, with 16 bases between the two germline ends. Germline-derived CDR1 and CDR2 are SGDLS and YYNGEE. The CDR3 sequence is CASSKRGLIDIQYF. The DNA of the CDR3 is TGTGCCAGCAGCAAACGGGGTTTAATAGACATTCAGTACTTC. Using reference TRBV9 and TRBJ2-4 for the parts outside the CDR3, the full variable domain is DSGVTQTPKHLITATGQRVTLRCSPRSGDLSVYWYQQSLDQGLQFLIQYYNGEERAKGNILERFSAQQFPDLHSELNLSSLELGDSALYFCASSKRGLIDIQYFGAGTRLSVL.

At least ten counts were recorded for this clonotype. The CDR3 region is CASSYSIGAHEQYF. CDR3 nucleotides: TGTGCCAGCAGTTACTCGATCGGGGCGCACGAGCAGTACTTC. The V call is TRBV6-5, the J call TRBJ2-7; either TRBD1 or TRBD2 may supply D (5 bases each). V shed 0 bases and J shed 5 bases, with 11 bases lying between them. CDR3 length equals 14 residues. The germline CDR1 and CDR2 sequences are MNHEY and SVGAGI.

CDR3 sequence (DNA): TGTGCCAGCAGTTACTCAGCGAGCGGGATCGGAGATACGCAGTATTTT. Translating it yields CASSYSASGIGDTQYF. This chain links TRBV6-5 with TRBJ2-3, with 7 positions matching TRBD2. The germline CDR1 and CDR2 sequences are MNHEY and SVGAGI. V dropped 0 bases and J dropped 5; count of bases not matched to a gene: 8. This CDR3 comprises 16 residues.

This clonotype was counted at least ten times. J is TRBJ2-5 and V is TRBV12-3 or TRBV12-4, with D perhaps TRBD2 (5 bases). Trimming left V 0 bases short and J 1 base short, with 6 bases between. The CDR3 contains 14 residues. CDR3 in amino acids: CASSLAGAQETQYF. Written as DNA, the CDR3 is TGTGCCAGCAGTTTAGCGGGAGCCCAAGAGACCCAGTACTTC.

This clonotype has ten or more counts. V usage is TRBV7-2 and J usage is TRBJ1-1, with unresolved D. V lost 5 bases to trimming and J lost 3 bases, with 10 bases between them. The CDR3 totals 13 residues. Germline V gene data show CDR1 as SGHTA and CDR2 as FQGNSA. This CDR3 reads CASSPGGDTEAFF. The CDR3 DNA is TGTGCCAGCAGCCCCGGAGGTGACACTGAAGCTTTCTTT.

There are a few counts of this clonotype. The chain combines TRBV20-1 with TRBJ2-4; possible D gene TRBD1, 8 bases. V was trimmed by 3 bases and J by 0 bases, leaving 15 bases between them. The CDR3 covers 16 residues. Germline V CDR1 and CDR2: DFQATT, SNEGSKA (reference sequence). The CDR3 bases are TGCAGTGCTAGGGGAGGGACAGGACGAGCCAAAAACATTCAGTACTTC. Translation: CSARGGTGRAKNIQYF.

The chain joins TRBV28 to TRBJ2-7, with a possible D match to TRBD1 (6 bases). CDR3 length equals 14 residues. Germline lookup yields CDR1 MDHEN and CDR2 SYDVKM. V was trimmed by 8 bases and J by 0 bases, leaving 14 bases between them. This CDR3 is CASALDSPSYEQYF. The CDR3 bases are TGTGCCAGCGCCTTGGACAGTCCCTCCTACGAGCAGTACTTC.

This clonotype occurred many times. The chain has TRBV28 and TRBJ1-2; 11 nucleotides line up with TRBD1. The CDR3 covers 15 residues. The germline V gene has CDR1 MDHEN and CDR2 SYDVKM. Trimming took 6 bases from V and 3 from J; bases not matched to a gene: 6. CDR3 nucleotides: TGTGCCAGCAGGGACAGGGGGCTAAGAGACTATGGCTACACCTTC. As protein: CASRDRGLRDYGYTF.

This clonotype was seen ten or more times. The V and J genes are TRBV6-5 and TRBJ1-2; D remains ambiguous. The germline V and J ends were trimmed by 0 bases and 3 bases, with 8 bases remaining between them. The CDR3 contains 14 residues. Germline CDR1 is MNHEY and CDR2 is SVGAGI. DNA for the CDR3: TGTGCCAGCAGTTACTCGAGGGTTGACTATGGCTACACCTTC. Residues: CASSYSRVDYGYTF.

The chain links TRBV29-1 to TRBJ1-1; D gene unclear. Trimming removed 4 bases from V and 0 bases from J, with 9 bases in between. There are 13 residues in the CDR3. The V gene's germline CDR1 is SQVTM and CDR2 ANQGSEA. This chain's CDR3 is CSVVSPMNTEAFF. CDR3 DNA: TGCAGCGTTGTTTCTCCGATGAACACTGAAGCTTTCTTT.

This clonotype occurred a few times. V and J are TRBV29-1 and TRBJ2-1; TRBD1 or TRBD2 may be the D gene (6 bases each). The CDR3 has 12 amino acids. Trimming removed 4 bases at V and 8 bases at J, with 12 bases between. Germline values: CDR1 SQVTM, CDR2 ANQGSEA. CDR3 in DNA: TGCAGCGTTGGGGCGGAGGGGGATGAGCAGTTCTTC. It is translated as CSVGAEGDEQFF.

This clonotype has just a few counts. V is TRBV11-2 and J is TRBJ2-2; 9 bases map to TRBD2. V shed 5 bases, J shed 8 bases, and the junction held 9 bases outside the gene matches. The CDR3 covers 15 residues. Germline CDR1 SGHAT, CDR2 FQNNGV. The CDR3: CASSVAGGTGGELFF. The CDR3 DNA follows: TGTGCCAGCAGCGTCGCGGGAGGGACGGGTGGGGAGCTGTTTTTT.

Regarding this clonotype: A read error may account for a junction end that differs from germline. V and J are TRBV27 and TRBJ2-5; D call uncertain. CDR1 MNHEY and CDR2 SMNVEV come from the germline V gene (reference sequence). The CDR3 runs to 15 residues. The CDR3 loop reads CASSLIWGEQVTQYF. The CDR3 DNA is TGTGCCAGCAGTTTAATCTGGGGTGAACAAGTGACCCAGTACTTC.

The V gene is TRBV6-1, the J gene TRBJ1-1; 7 nucleotides match TRBD1. The V segment lost 6 bases and the J segment 1 base; nucleotides outside the gene matches: 8. Germline CDR1 reads MNHNS; CDR2 reads SASEGT. This CDR3 is 15 amino acids long. The CDR3 nucleotides read TGTGCCAGCAGAGGATCAGGGGGGGCGAACACTGAAGCTTTCTTT. It encodes CASRGSGGANTEAFF.

This chain links TRBV7-8 with TRBJ2-3; no reliable D call. V was shortened by 1 base and J by 1 base, with 18 bases between the two germline ends. The CDR3 loop spans 18 amino acids. CDR1 and CDR2 from the germline V gene are SGHVS and FQNEAQ. Here the CDR3 DNA reads TGTGCCAGCAGCTTAGTTTCCAGTCTGGGAATCGGCACAGATACGCAGTATTTT. This encodes CASSLVSSLGIGTDTQYF.

This chain uses TRBV2 with TRBJ2-2, with unresolved D. This CDR3 contains 13 residues. Looked up from germline, CDR1 is SNHLY and CDR2 is FYNNEI. Trimming took 2 bases from V and 7 from J, leaving 8 bases between them. CDR3 amino acids: CASSESPSGELFF. The CDR3 DNA reads TGTGCCAGCAGTGAAAGTCCTAGCGGGGAGCTGTTTTTT.

This chain uses TRBV4-1 with TRBJ2-7; D perhaps matches TRBD1 (6 bases). The ends were cut back, 0 bases at V and 4 bases at J, with 13 bases in the middle. CDR1 and CDR2 (germline): MGHRA, YSYEKL. The CDR3 extends over 15 amino acids. CDR3 DNA: TGCGCCAGCAGCCAAGATCCTTCAGGGGCATACGAGCAGTACTTC. It translates to CASSQDPSGAYEQYF.

This clonotype was seen repeatedly, ten times or more. The chain combines TRBV6-1 with TRBJ2-7; 8 nucleotides agree with TRBD2. In germline, CDR1 is MNHNS, CDR2 SASEGT. The CDR3 sequence is 14 residues long. With V trimmed by 9 bases and J by 2 bases, 9 bases remained unmatched. This CDR3 reads CASLDSGDPYEQYF. The CDR3 nucleotides are TGTGCCAGTTTGGATAGCGGGGATCCCTACGAGCAGTACTTC.

This clonotype was recorded at least ten times. This chain uses TRBV29-1 with TRBJ1-5; perhaps TRBD1 as D (5 bases). V was trimmed by 7 bases and J by 5 bases, leaving 21 bases between them. Per the germline V gene, CDR1 is SQVTM and CDR2 is ANQGSEA. The CDR3 has 15 residues. In DNA form, the CDR3 reads TGCAGCGGGACGGGGGAGGCGAATTACGATCAGCCCCAGCATTTT. Its translation is CSGTGEANYDQPQHF.

This clonotype turned up a few times. The chain is built from TRBV5-1 and TRBJ2-7, with 11 bases that match TRBD1. Germline trimming cut 2 bases from V and 2 bases from J; bases unmatched to any gene: 3. CDR1 SGHRS and CDR2 YFSETQ come from the germline V gene. CDR3 length: 15 residues. The CDR3 loop is CASSLGTGGPYEQYF. CDR3 DNA: TGCGCCAGCAGCTTAGGGACAGGGGGTCCCTACGAGCAGTACTTC.

This clonotype has at least ten counts. This chain connects TRBV20-1 to TRBJ2-7; 10 bases agree with TRBD2. This CDR3 spans 13 amino acids. Germline V gene lookup returns CDR1 DFQATT and CDR2 SNEGSKA (reference sequence). With 5 bases clipped from V and 7 bases from J, the junction kept 8 bases outside the gene matches. In DNA form, the CDR3 reads TGCAGTGCTGTTACTAGCGGGGCTCAAGAGCAGTACTTC. Translating it yields CSAVTSGAQEQYF.